Listed below are T cell receptor beta chains from one sample, sequenced in a study of blood T cell repertoires in COVID-19. Data came from immunoSEQ multiplex PCR; TCRdb stores just in-frame clones and leaves some out. The profile shows about 63,000 clones, 79% of them singletons. The source material was peripheral blood. These receptors originate from a human donor in a cohort sampled during active COVID-19. CDR3s include the opening cysteine and the closing phenylalanine or tryptophan. Fields, in order: D gene, clone size, J gene, V gene, CDR3 DNA, CDR3 protein. The D gene is left open where the match is weak. Some rows have no size entry. The others give once, few or many, or a class for an expanded clone.

>TRBD2|-|TRBJ2-7|TRBV7-3
TGTGCCAGCAGCTACGATCTAGCGGGTGGCTACGAGCAGTACTTC
CASSYDLAGGYEQYF
>-|-|TRBJ1-6|TRBV28
TGTGCCAGCAGTTTGTGGCAGGGCAATAATTCACCCCTCCACTTT
CASSLWQGNNSPLHF
>-|-|TRBJ2-1|TRBV10-1
TGCGCCAGCAGTGAGTCAGGGAGCTCCTACAATGAGCAGTTCTTC
CASSESGSSYNEQFF
>-|-|TRBJ1-2|TRBV12-3/TRBV12-4
TGTGCCACGTCGGGGGGCCGGGCTCCTCTCTACACCTTC
CATSGGRAPLYTF
>TRBD2|-|TRBJ2-1|TRBV5-4
TGTGCCAGCAGCGGCGGGACTAGCGGGAGCGGTGAGCAGTTCTTC
CASSGGTSGSGEQFF
>-|once|TRBJ2-3|TRBV30
TGTGCCTGGGGCAGACGACAGTCTAGCACAGATACGCAGTATTTT
CAWGRRQSSTDTQYF
>-|-|TRBJ1-1|TRBV18
TGTGCCAGCTCACCTAATCAAGACAGGAGCGCTGAAGCTTTCTTT
CASSPNQDRSAEAFF
>-|-|TRBJ1-5|TRBV25-1
TGTGCCAGCAGTGAACTGACAGCGGGTCAGCCCCAGCATTTT
CASSELTAGQPQHF
>-|-|TRBJ1-1|TRBV2
TGTGCCAGCAGTGACCCCGGACAGCTTGAAGCTTTCTTT
CASSDPGQLEAFF
>TRBD1|-|TRBJ1-2|TRBV6-5
TGTGCCAGCAGTCGCAACAGGGACAGCTATGGCTACACCTTC
CASSRNRDSYGYTF
>TRBD2|many|TRBJ2-1|TRBV28
TGTGCCAGCAGGGGGTATGTTATCTCTAGCGGGAGCTTGTACAATGAGCAGTTCTTC
CASRGYVISSGSLYNEQFF
>-|once|TRBJ1-4|TRBV7-9
TGTGCCAGCAGCCTTTGGACGCCGCCGGGGGAAAAACTGTTTTTT
CASSLWTPPGEKLFF
>TRBD2|few|TRBJ2-7|TRBV6-1
TGTGCCAGCAGTGAAGCCCTCGGCGGTAGCGGGAGGCGAGGCGAGCAGTACTTC
CASSEALGGSGRRGEQYF
>TRBD1|-|TRBJ2-4|TRBV28
TGTGCCAGCAGTTTAAGAACCGGGACAGTTAAAAACATTCAGTACTTC
CASSLRTGTVKNIQYF
>TRBD1|-|TRBJ1-5|TRBV27
TGTGCCAGCAGCGCGGGACAGCTACGGGGAAACAATCAGCCCCAGCATTTT
CASSAGQLRGNNQPQHF
>-|-|TRBJ2-7|TRBV5-1
TGCGCCAGCAGCTTGGCACAGGTATCCTACGAGCAGTACTTC
CASSLAQVSYEQYF
>-|-|TRBJ2-7|TRBV27
TGTGCCAGCAGTTTACATTCGCGGGTTGACTACGAGCAGTACTTC
CASSLHSRVDYEQYF
>-|-|TRBJ2-7|TRBV5-6
TGTGCCAGCAGCTTCCTCGGGATTCGGGACGAGCAGTACTTC
CASSFLGIRDEQYF
>-|-|TRBJ1-5|TRBV7-9
TGTGCCAGCAGCCTAGCCGGGGGCAATCAGCCCCAGCATTTT
CASSLAGGNQPQHF
>-|-|TRBJ2-5|TRBV28
TGTGCCAGCAGTTTAGGAGAAAGGACCCAGTACTTC
CASSLGERTQYF